These 27 T cell receptor beta chains came from one sample sequenced in a study of T cells in Graves' hyperthyroidism and ophthalmopathy. Amplification targeted TCR beta CDR3 regions from RNA transcripts. The HTBI set primed first-round TCR CDR3 RT-PCR. One entry per CDR3 protein results from TCRdb running MiXCR on the multiplex PCR reads. The sample includes around 690,000 distinct CDR3 sequences, around 16% of them seen just once. Sequenced material: blood. These receptors all stem from a man aged 45-65 years with Graves' hyperthyroidism.

V is TRBV2 and J is TRBJ1-5; D possibly corresponds to TRBD1 (6 bases). V lost 7 bases and J lost 7, with 14 bases in between. The CDR3 has 13 amino acids. In germline, CDR1 is SNHLY, CDR2 FYNNEI. The CDR3 here is CASTEGRGQPQHF. For the CDR3, the DNA is TGTGCCAGCACCGAGGGGAGGGGGCAGCCCCAGCATTTT.

The chain has TRBV11-2 and TRBJ2-2; 12 bases fit TRBD1. After removal of 1 base from V and 6 bases from J, the junction contained 6 bases not matched to a gene. Germline loops: CDR1 SGHAT, CDR2 FQNNGV. The CDR3 length is 17 residues. The CDR3 sequence: CASSLGGTGGAAGELFF. The CDR3, as DNA: TGTGCCAGCAGCTTAGGCGGGACAGGGGGCGCAGCCGGGGAGCTGTTTTTT.

The chain uses TRBV20-1 and TRBJ2-2; 8 bases align to TRBD2. The V segment lost 0 bases and the J segment 3 bases; nucleotides outside the gene matches: 6. Germline assignment: CDR1 DFQATT and CDR2 SNEGSKA (reference sequence). The CDR3 is 16 residues long. CDR3: CSAREAGDPDTGELFF. CDR3 in DNA: TGCAGTGCTAGAGAAGCGGGAGACCCGGACACCGGGGAGCTGTTTTTT.

This clonotype was seen many times. The chain recombines TRBV19 with TRBJ1-1; D remains unclear. Germline lookup yields CDR1 LNHDA and CDR2 SQIVND (reference sequence). The V and J ends lost 0 bases and 0 bases respectively, with 8 bases between them. There are 15 residues in the CDR3. The CDR3 sequence: CASSIEAALNTEAFF. CDR3 in DNA: TGTGCCAGTAGTATAGAGGCGGCGCTGAACACTGAAGCTTTCTTT.

This clonotype has a handful of counts. The chain combines TRBV29-1 with TRBJ2-7; 8 bases agree with TRBD1. V was pared by 5 bases and J by 3 bases, with 6 bases of the junction left unmatched. The CDR3 runs to 13 residues. Germline values: CDR1 SQVTM, CDR2 ANQGSEA. The CDR3 region is CSVPQGAGYEQYF. The CDR3 DNA reads as TGCAGCGTTCCCCAGGGGGCGGGCTACGAGCAGTACTTC.

Of note for this clonotype: It may be a read error: a sequence one base away is much more abundant. The V gene is TRBV7-2, the J gene TRBJ2-3, with 10 bases lining up with TRBD2. The CDR3 totals 16 residues. Germline V lookup: CDR1 SGHTA, CDR2 FQGNSA. CDR3 amino acids: CVSSFRAGGSTDTQYF. The CDR3 coding sequence is TGTGTCAGCAGCTTTAGAGCGGGAGGGAGCACAGATACGCAGTATTTT.

The J gene is TRBJ2-2, the V gene TRBV5-1, with D possibly matching TRBD2 (6 bases). Per germline, CDR1 SGHRS and CDR2 YFSETQ. V was pared by 4 bases and J by 7 bases, with 17 bases between. The CDR3 spans 15 residues. CDR3 sequence: CASSGGTHLGGELFF. CDR3 nucleotide sequence: TGCGCCAGCAGCGGAGGGACTCACCTAGGCGGGGAGCTGTTTTTT.

This clonotype was seen at least ten times. The chain is built from TRBV19 and TRBJ2-1, with 8 bases matching TRBD2. V lost 3 bases and J lost 2; bases outside the gene matches: 3. Germline lookup yields CDR1 LNHDA and CDR2 SQIVND (reference sequence). CDR3 length equals 15 residues. This CDR3 reads CASSISGRAYNEQFF. DNA of the CDR3: TGTGCCAGTAGTATCAGCGGGAGAGCCTACAATGAGCAGTTCTTC.

This clonotype has ten or more counts. This sequence joins TRBV30 and TRBJ2-1; D is perhaps TRBD2 (5 bases). Trimming shortened V by 4 bases and J by 3 bases, and 13 bases separated the two germline ends. There are 14 residues in the CDR3. Germline CDR1 and CDR2: GTSNPN and SVGIG (reference sequence). CDR3 protein: CAWKTGGVYNEQFF. CDR3 DNA: TGTGCCTGGAAGACCGGAGGCGTCTACAATGAGCAGTTCTTC.

This clonotype was seen ten or more times. This chain links TRBV7-8 with TRBJ2-7; maybe TRBD1 (6 bases). The length of the CDR3 is 14 residues. Trimming stripped 3 bases from V and 5 bases from J, with 14 bases between. CDR1 and CDR2 from the germline V gene are SGHVS and FQNEAQ. The DNA for the CDR3 is TGTGCCAGCAGCTTTACAGGGTCGGGCGACGAGCAGTACTTC. It translates to CASSFTGSGDEQYF.

The gene calls are TRBV7-6 and TRBJ2-1; 13 bases are a match to TRBD2. The length of the CDR3 is 17 residues. Germline lookup yields CDR1 SGHVS and CDR2 FNYEAQ. J was trimmed by 7 bases and V by 5 bases; bases with no gene match: 11. The CDR3 bases are TGTGCCAGCAGCCCAACTCCGGGACTAGCGGGAACAAATGAGCAGTTCTTC. Encoded protein: CASSPTPGLAGTNEQFF.

This clonotype was recorded at least ten times. The rearrangement joins TRBV12-3 or TRBV12-4 to TRBJ1-5, with D unclear. Trimming cost V 1 base and J 4 bases, with 17 bases left between them. The CDR3 has 17 amino acids. The CDR3 loop reads CASSLENWRNRNQPQHF. The CDR3 DNA reads TGTGCCAGCAGTTTAGAAAATTGGAGGAATCGGAATCAGCCCCAGCATTTT.

This clonotype has at least ten counts. J is TRBJ2-1 and V is TRBV2, with D maybe TRBD1 (7 bases). This CDR3 contains 15 residues. Germline V gene data show CDR1 as SNHLY and CDR2 as FYNNEI. Trimming removed 2 bases at V and 3 bases at J, with 11 bases between. The CDR3 is CASSENRGGYNEQFF. DNA for the CDR3: TGTGCCAGCAGTGAAAACAGGGGAGGCTACAATGAGCAGTTCTTC.

The table lists this clonotype with many counts. The genes are TRBV29-1 and TRBJ1-2; D unresolved. The germline V and J ends were trimmed by 7 bases and 4 bases, with 16 bases remaining between them. This CDR3 spans 13 amino acids. Germline CDR1 reads SQVTM; CDR2 reads ANQGSEA. CDR3 sequence: CSATPARSYGYTF. CDR3 nucleotide sequence: TGCAGCGCAACACCCGCTAGGAGCTATGGCTACACCTTC.

CDR3 in amino acids: CASSQGTGGFAYSPLHF. For the CDR3, the DNA is TGTGCCAGCAGCCAGGGGACAGGGGGATTCGCTTATTCACCCCTCCACTTT. This rearrangement joins TRBV3-1 to TRBJ1-6, with TRBD1 identical over 11 bases. The J segment lost 8 bases and the V segment lost 3 bases, leaving 9 bases of the junction unmatched. CDR1 and CDR2 (germline): LGHDT, YNNKEL (reference sequence). The CDR3 has 17 residues.

This chain joins TRBV10-3 and TRBJ2-3, with TRBD2 identical over 7 bases. In germline, CDR1 is ENHRY, CDR2 SYGVKD. This CDR3 has 17 amino acids. With V trimmed by 3 bases and J by 1 base, 10 bases remained unmatched. The CDR3 DNA reads TGTGCCATCAGTGATCCCTCACCTAGCGGTCGCACAGATACGCAGTATTTT. Amino acid sequence: CAISDPSPSGRTDTQYF.

The chain is built from TRBV30 and TRBJ1-3; 7 bases are a match to TRBD1. The V gene end was trimmed by 8 bases and the J gene end by 0 bases; junction bases not matched to a gene: 10. CDR1 and CDR2 (germline): GTSNPN, SVGIG (reference sequence). This CDR3 spans 15 amino acids. CDR3 nucleotides: TGTGCCGTCGGGTGGGGACAGAGCTCTGGAAACACCATATATTTT. Translating gives CAVGWGQSSGNTIYF.

This clonotype was seen at least ten times. The chain uses TRBV2 and TRBJ2-2; 8 positions match TRBD1. Germline V gene sequence: CDR1 SNHLY, CDR2 FYNNEI. The CDR3 is 15 amino acids. J lost 2 bases, V lost 6 bases, and 5 bases had no gene match. CDR3: CASSGQGLNTGELFF. CDR3 sequence (DNA): TGTGCCAGCAGCGGACAGGGATTAAACACCGGGGAGCTGTTTTTT.

CDR3: CASSYWSGANVLTF. CDR3 sequence (DNA): TGTGCCAGTAGTTACTGGTCTGGGGCCAACGTCCTGACTTTC. The chain has TRBV19 and TRBJ2-6, with D uncertain. The CDR3 spans 14 residues. Germline V gives CDR1 LNHDA, CDR2 SQIVND (reference sequence). V was clipped by 5 bases and J by 1 base, with 6 bases between them.

V and J are TRBV13 and TRBJ2-1; 7 positions match TRBD1. CDR1 is PRHDT, CDR2 FYEKMQ, per germline (reference sequence). This CDR3 is 20 amino acids long. Germline trimming cut 4 bases from V and 10 bases from J; bases unmatched to any gene: 28. The CDR3, as DNA: TGTGCCAGCAGCTACCAACTCGGGACAGAAATAAAAATCTACATAGAAGAGCAGTTCTTC. Protein: CASSYQLGTEIKIYIEEQFF.

This clonotype occurred a few times. This sequence joins TRBV5-4 and TRBJ2-2, with D possibly being TRBD1 (6 bases). The CDR3 has 15 amino acids. Germline CDR1 is SGHNT and CDR2 is YYREEE (reference sequence). V lost 4 bases and J 1 base, leaving 11 bases between the germline ends. CDR3 amino acids: CASSTRQVNTGELFF. The CDR3 DNA reads as TGTGCCAGCAGCACCCGACAGGTGAACACCGGGGAGCTGTTTTTT. Looking up the rest from reference TRBV5-4 and TRBJ2-2 gives the full variable domain: ETGVTQSPTHLIKTRGQQVTLRCSSQSGHNTVSWYQQALGQGPQFIFQYYREEENGRGNFPPRFSGLQFPNYSSELNVNALELDDSALYLCASSTRQVNTGELFFGEGSRLTVL.

This clonotype has ten or more counts. The rearrangement links TRBV12-3 or TRBV12-4 to TRBJ2-7; 8 nucleotides align to TRBD2. V shed 6 bases and J 3 bases; nucleotides not matched to a gene: 13. The length of the CDR3 is 16 residues. CDR3 sequence reads: CASSPVWASGHYEQYF. The CDR3 DNA sequence: TGTGCCAGCAGCCCTGTGTGGGCTAGCGGGCACTACGAGCAGTACTTC.

This clonotype was found many times. The chain joins TRBV27 to TRBJ2-1, with 9 bases fitting TRBD2. This CDR3 is 18 amino acids long. Germline V gene lookup returns CDR1 MNHEY and CDR2 SMNVEV (reference sequence). With V trimmed by 7 bases and J by 1 base, 14 bases remained unmatched. The CDR3 DNA is TGTGCCAGCATTGGCCCGGGACTAGCATCTCGTTCCTACAATGAGCAGTTCTTC. Protein sequence: CASIGPGLASRSYNEQFF.

The chain has TRBV20-1 and TRBJ2-3; maybe TRBD2 (6 bases). Germline V gene data show CDR1 as DFQATT and CDR2 as SNEGSKA (reference sequence). CDR3 length: 16 amino acids. V dropped 6 bases and J dropped 0 bases, with 19 bases sitting between them. The CDR3, as DNA: TGCAGTGCAGAGGGGTCTAGCGTAACTAGCACAGATACGCAGTATTTT. It is translated as CSAEGSSVTSTDTQYF.

Many counts were recorded for this clonotype. The rearrangement links TRBV20-1 to TRBJ2-7; no definite D call. Germline V lookup: CDR1 DFQATT, CDR2 SNEGSKA (reference sequence). Deletions cut 3 bases from V and 2 bases from J, with 5 bases between. This CDR3 has 11 amino acids. DNA for the CDR3: TGCAGTGCTAGTTCCACCTACGAGCAGTACTTC. Protein product: CSASSTYEQYF.

This clonotype was recorded many times. The J gene is TRBJ2-2, the V gene TRBV29-1, with D unclear. There are 14 residues in the CDR3. Per germline, CDR1 SQVTM and CDR2 ANQGSEA. V lost 7 bases and J lost 2, with 14 bases in between. The CDR3 DNA reads TGCAGCGCCACGGGCAGTCTTAACACCGGGGAGCTGTTTTTT. Translated: CSATGSLNTGELFF.

This clonotype was observed many times. The J gene is TRBJ2-5, the V gene TRBV13; 9 bases are a match to TRBD2. V gave up 5 bases and J gave up 5 bases; unmatched junction bases: 9. Germline V gene data show CDR1 as PRHDT and CDR2 as FYEKMQ (reference sequence). CDR3 length equals 15 residues. The CDR3 spells CASSPRSGSGETQYF. The DNA of the CDR3 is TGTGCCAGCAGCCCTCGTAGCGGGAGTGGCGAGACCCAGTACTTC.